These T cell receptor beta chains were read from a single sample in a study of shared clonotypes between healthy human individuals. Assay: immunoSEQ multiplex PCR; the TCRdb copy retains only in-frame clones and omits some. The data show some 2.4 million clones, with roughly 93% seen just once and about 0.34% held by the top ten. The sequenced sample was naive CD4+ T cells from PBMCs. These receptors all come from a man younger than 35 in good health. Some clones in this sample may be carry-over from other donors' samples. CDR3s include the opening cysteine and the closing phenylalanine or tryptophan. The order of the fields is clone size, D gene, J gene, V gene, CDR3 DNA, CDR3 protein. A D gene is named only where the DNA matches it firmly. The size field is filled for only some rows; it gives once, few, many or a size class.

>.|.|TRBJ2-7|TRBV4-1
TGCGCCAGCAGCCAAGTTGGTGGCGGGACAAACTACGAGCAGTACTTC
CASSQVGGGTNYEQYF
>.|.|TRBJ2-4|TRBV28
TGTGCCAGCAGTTTACCCGGACAGTCGGTGGCATACTTC
CASSLPGQSVAYF
>few|TRBD1|TRBJ1-5|TRBV28
TGTGCCAGCAGTTCCCCGGGACAGGGGTATCAGCCCCAGCATTTT
CASSSPGQGYQPQHF
>.|.|TRBJ2-1|TRBV18
TGTGCCAGCTCCCCGAGTAAGGGGGTCGACAATGAGCAGTTCTTC
CASSPSKGVDNEQFF
>.|TRBD2|TRBJ2-7|TRBV23-1
TGCGCCAGCAGGCGGGCTAGCGGGGTCTACGAGCAGTACTTC
CASRRASGVYEQYF
>.|TRBD1|TRBJ1-3|TRBV29-1
TGCAGCGTTGCACAAGGGACAGCGGCCATATATTTT
CSVAQGTAAIYF
>.|TRBD2|TRBJ2-7|TRBV28
TGTGCCATCGACGGCCTAGCGGGATTCAACGAGCAGTACTTC
CAIDGLAGFNEQYF
>.|.|TRBJ1-5|TRBV2
TGTGCCAGCAGTGCTACAGGATCTAGCAATCAGCCCCAGCATTTT
CASSATGSSNQPQHF
>once|.|TRBJ2-5|TRBV23-1
TGCGCCAGCAGTTCGGGTAATGCCCCACTAGTTGGAGAGACCCAGTACTTC
CASSSGNAPLVGETQYF
>.|TRBD1|TRBJ2-1|TRBV5-6
TGTGCCAGCAGACGTGGGACAGGAGGTTACAATGAGCAGTTCTTC
CASRRGTGGYNEQFF
>.|.|TRBJ2-5|TRBV7-9
TGTGCCACCCAAGCTAGCGCCCAAGAGACCCAGTACTTC
CATQASAQETQYF
>.|TRBD2|TRBJ2-1|TRBV7-8
TGTGCGACGGGGAGGGCCTCCTACAATGAGCAGTTCTTC
CATGRASYNEQFF
>.|.|TRBJ2-2|TRBV11-2
TGTGCCAGCCGGGTCTCCGGGGTAACCGGGGAGCTGTTTTTT
CASRVSGVTGELFF
>.|.|TRBJ2-7|TRBV5-1
TGCGCCAGCAGCCCCCCCCTTGGACACCGAATGGCTGACGAGCAGTACTTC
CASSPPLGHRMADEQYF
>.|.|TRBJ2-2|TRBV7-9
TGTGCCAGCAGCCCTAGAGCTATCACCGGGGAGCTGTTTTTT
CASSPRAITGELFF
>.|.|TRBJ1-2|TRBV19
TGTGCCAGTACAAGTCCGCGCAATTCTAACTATGGCTACACCTTC
CASTSPRNSNYGYTF
>.|TRBD1|TRBJ2-2|TRBV4-1
TGCGCCAGCAGCCAGTACCCGGGACAGGAAACCGGGGAGCTGTTTTTT
CASSQYPGQETGELFF
>once|.|TRBJ2-7|TRBV7-2
TGTGCCAGCAGCTTGGGGGGAGATGCCGTCCACGAGCAGTACTTC
CASSLGGDAVHEQYF
>.|.|TRBJ2-1|TRBV18
TGTGCCAGCTCACCTCTAGGACAGCGAGGGCCGAATGAGCAGTTCTTC
CASSPLGQRGPNEQFF